These 32 T cell receptor beta chains share one sample of origin, sequenced in a study of blood T cell repertoires in COVID-19. Clones were read by immunoSEQ multiplex PCR, and TCRdb kept only the in-frame ones, dropping some. Among roughly 230,000 clones, 84% were seen once, and the ten largest hold 3.4%. Sequences were obtained from PBMCs or T cells enriched from blood (not recorded which). Every receptor here comes from a middle-aged man who had recovered from COVID-19.

The chain uses TRBV4-3 and TRBJ2-7; 11 bases fit TRBD2. The ends lost 6 bases at V and 7 bases at J; junction bases unmatched: 14. The CDR3 loop spans 16 amino acids. Germline V gene data show CDR1 as LGHNA and CDR2 as YSLEER. The chain's CDR3 is CASSPGGTSGFREQYF. The CDR3 DNA reads as TGCGCCAGCAGTCCAGGCGGGACTAGCGGCTTCCGGGAGCAGTACTTC.

Concerning this clone itself: Other DNA sequences of this sample code for an identical CDR3. The chain uses TRBV11-2 and TRBJ1-1; possible D gene TRBD1, 6 bases. The CDR3 is 14 residues long. Germline V CDR1 and CDR2: SGHAT, FQNNGV. The germline V and J ends were trimmed by 1 base and 2 bases, with 8 bases remaining between them. CDR3 nucleotides: TGTGCCAGCAGCTTAGGGGGGCCCAACACTGAAGCTTTCTTT. It translates to CASSLGGPNTEAFF. Full variable domain (remainder filled in from reference TRBV11-2 and TRBJ1-1): EAGVAQSPRYKIIEKRQSVAFWCNPISGHATLYWYQQILGQGPKLLIQFQNNGVVDDSQLPKDRFSAERLKGVDSTLKIQPAKLEDSAVYLCASSLGGPNTEAFFGQGTRLTVV.

The chain has TRBV27 and TRBJ1-4; D call uncertain. Trimming took off 5 bases at V and 7 bases at J, with 11 bases between the two ends. CDR3 size: 13 residues. The germline CDR1 and CDR2 sequences are MNHEY and SMNVEV (reference sequence). The CDR3 bases are TGTGCCAGCAGTCAATTGGGAGGTGAAAAACTGTTTTTT. It specifies CASSQLGGEKLFF.

The gene calls are TRBV21-1 and TRBJ1-5. TRBV21-1 is a pseudogene segment. There are 15 residues in the CDR3. The CDR3 DNA sequence: TGTGCCAGCAGCCCCTGCGGGGGCGGCTGGCAGCCCCAGCATTTT. Translation gives CASSPCGGGWQPQHF.

The chain couples TRBV5-8 to TRBJ2-3; D may be TRBD2 (7 bases). CDR3 size: 14 residues. Germline loops: CDR1 SGHTS, CDR2 YDEGEE. Deletions cut 5 bases from V and 6 bases from J, with 16 bases between. CDR3 in amino acids: CASRIRGAGDTQYF. Written as DNA, the CDR3 is TGTGCCAGCAGAATACGGGGGGCGGGGGATACGCAGTATTTT.

The table lists this clone with a count of one. The chain is built from TRBV7-3 and TRBJ1-1; tentatively, D is TRBD1 (6 bases). Germline loops: CDR1 SGHTA, CDR2 FQGTGA. Between the trimmed V and J ends, which lost 3 bases and 4 bases, there was a span of 15 bases. The CDR3 is 15 amino acids. The CDR3 reads CASSFLKRGTTEAFF. CDR3 bases: TGTGCCAGCAGCTTCCTCAAAAGGGGGACCACTGAAGCTTTCTTT.

On this clone itself: Other nucleotide sequences in the sample specify the same CDR3. The J gene is TRBJ1-2, the V gene TRBV20-1; D is possibly TRBD1 (5 bases). The V gene's germline CDR1 is DFQATT and CDR2 SNEGSKA (reference sequence). The CDR3 is made up of 11 amino acids. Trimming took off 5 bases at V and 4 bases at J, with 8 bases between the two ends. The CDR3 region is CSAPGGYGYTF. In DNA, the CDR3 is TGCAGTGCTCCCGGGGGCTATGGCTACACCTTC.

This chain uses TRBV28 with TRBJ1-5, with no clear D. The V gene lost 0 bases and the J gene lost 2 bases, with 5 bases spanning the gap. The CDR3 runs 14 residues. CDR1 and CDR2 from the germline V gene are MDHEN and SYDVKM. The CDR3 sequence: CASSLWQGNQPQHF. DNA of the CDR3: TGTGCCAGCAGTTTATGGCAGGGCAATCAGCCCCAGCATTTT. Looking up the rest from reference TRBV28 and TRBJ1-5 gives the full variable domain: DVKVTQSSRYLVKRTGEKVFLECVQDMDHENMFWYRQDPGLGLRLIYFSYDVKMKEKGDIPEGYSVSREKKERFSLILESASTNQTSMYLCASSLWQGNQPQHFGDGTRLSIL.

This CDR3 reads CASTTVSGLTGELFF. The CDR3 DNA sequence: TGTGCCAGTACCACTGTTAGCGGGCTCACCGGGGAGCTGTTTTTT. The rearrangement uses TRBV19 and TRBJ2-2; 7 bases are a match to TRBD2. The CDR3 is made up of 15 amino acids. The germline V gene has CDR1 LNHDA and CDR2 SQIVND (reference sequence). Trimming at V came to 7 bases and at J to 4 bases, leaving 9 bases not matched to a gene.

The chain employs TRBV12-2 and TRBJ1-5. TRBV12-2 is labeled a pseudogene. The CDR3 contains 17 residues. The CDR3 sequence: CASRLGRLKRGNQPQHF. CDR3 sequence (DNA): TGTGCAAGTCGCTTGGGCAGGCTAAAACGGGGAAATCAGCCCCAGCATTTT.

J is TRBJ1-6 and V is TRBV9, with D possibly TRBD1 on 6 matching bases. The ends were cut back, 6 bases at V and 5 bases at J, with 12 bases in the middle. Germline V gene lookup returns CDR1 SGDLS and CDR2 YYNGEE. The CDR3 totals 14 residues. The CDR3 nucleotides are TGTGCCAGCAACAAGGACAGTCATAATTCACCCCTCCACTTT. It encodes CASNKDSHNSPLHF.

This clone is a singleton in its sample. V gene TRBV14 combines with J gene TRBJ2-7, with D possibly being TRBD2 (6 bases). Germline CDR1 reads SGHDN; CDR2 reads FVKESK. Trimming took off 1 base at V and 3 bases at J, with 19 bases between the two ends. The CDR3 runs to 17 residues. Written as DNA, the CDR3 is TGTGCCAGCAGCCAAGGTAAGAGGGTACGGGGAGGCTACGAGCAGTACTTC. It translates to CASSQGKRVRGGYEQYF.

The chain recombines TRBV4-2 with TRBJ2-2; D is unclear. Germline-derived CDR1 and CDR2 are LGHNA and YNFKEQ. Trimming pared 1 base from V and 6 bases from J, leaving 9 bases between. The CDR3 covers 14 residues. The CDR3 nucleotides read TGTGCCAGCAGCCAAGTCAGGTCCTCCGGGGAGCTGTTTTTT. This sequence encodes CASSQVRSSGELFF.

As to this clone: The sample has other DNA sequences that encode this CDR3 too. The chain has TRBV6-5 and TRBJ1-2, with a possible D match to TRBD1 (5 bases). The V gene's germline CDR1 is MNHEY and CDR2 SVGAGI. V gave up 3 bases and J gave up 5 bases, with 10 bases separating them. CDR3 length equals 13 residues. This chain's CDR3 is CASSYRQGYGYTF. The CDR3 nucleotides are TGTGCCAGCAGTTATCGGCAGGGATATGGCTACACCTTC.

The chain uses TRBV10-1 and TRBJ2-3; 11 nucleotides match TRBD2. Germline V gives CDR1 WNHNN, CDR2 SYGVQD (reference sequence). The V gene end was trimmed by 4 bases and the J gene end by 5 bases; junction bases not matched to a gene: 8. The CDR3 is 16 residues long. The CDR3: CASSVYSGGAEDTQYF. The CDR3 DNA is TGCGCCAGCAGTGTCTATAGCGGGGGGGCCGAAGATACGCAGTATTTT.

The chain links TRBV4-3 to TRBJ2-1; TRBD2 might be the D (5 bases). Deletions cut 1 base from V and 0 bases from J, with 10 bases between. There are 16 residues in the CDR3. Germline CDR1 and CDR2: LGHNA and YSLEER. The CDR3: CASSQGTQSSYNEQFF. For the CDR3, the DNA is TGCGCCAGCAGCCAAGGGACTCAGAGCTCCTACAATGAGCAGTTCTTC.

The V call is TRBV4-3, the J call TRBJ2-2; 8 bases are shared with TRBD1. Unmatched junction bases numbered 12, after V lost 2 bases and J lost 7 bases. Germline CDR1 is LGHNA and CDR2 is YSLEER. The CDR3 totals 17 residues. CDR3 sequence (DNA): TGCGCCAGCAGCCAACAAGTGGCGGACAGGGTGGTCGGGGAGCTGTTTTTT. Protein sequence: CASSQQVADRVVGELFF.

The chain combines TRBV30 with TRBJ1-5; D unclear. This CDR3 comprises 14 residues. Germline V gene sequence: CDR1 GTSNPN, CDR2 SVGIG (reference sequence). Trimming removed 2 bases at V and 9 bases at J, with 17 bases between. In DNA form, the CDR3 reads TGTGCCTGGAGTTATGGCCCCAGGCTTCGGCCCCAGCATTTT. Its translation is CAWSYGPRLRPQHF.

V and J are TRBV15 and TRBJ2-1; 7 bases are a match to TRBD2. Germline V gene lookup returns CDR1 LNHNV and CDR2 YYDKDF (reference sequence). With 5 bases clipped from V and 3 bases from J, the junction kept 13 bases outside the gene matches. The CDR3 has 17 amino acids. The CDR3 DNA reads as TGTGCCACCAGCGGGGGGGATAGCGGAGAATTCTACAATGAGCAGTTCTTC. Its translation: CATSGGDSGEFYNEQFF.

The chain has TRBV10-3 and TRBJ1-1; D gene ambiguous. CDR1 is ENHRY and CDR2 is SYGVKD in the germline V gene. V was shortened by 5 bases and J by 8 bases, with 9 bases between the two germline ends. This CDR3 region has 11 residues. The CDR3 sequence: CAISLGGEAFF. The CDR3, as DNA: TGTGCCATCAGTTTGGGCGGGGAAGCTTTCTTT.

The rearrangement joins TRBV7-6 to TRBJ2-7, with a possible D match to TRBD1 (5 bases). Germline CDR1 reads SGHVS; CDR2 reads FNYEAQ. CDR3 size: 14 residues. The V gene lost 0 bases and the J gene lost 3 bases, with 9 bases spanning the gap. This chain's CDR3 is CASSLADSLYEQYF. In nucleotides, the CDR3 is TGTGCCAGCAGCTTAGCCGACAGCCTCTACGAGCAGTACTTC.

The chain uses TRBV5-1 and TRBJ2-3, with 7 positions matching TRBD2. The ends lost 6 bases at V and 2 bases at J; junction bases unmatched: 6. Looked up from germline, CDR1 is SGHRS and CDR2 is YFSETQ. This CDR3 comprises 14 residues. The CDR3, as DNA: TGCGCCAGCACGGGAGGCAGGCCCACAGATACGCAGTATTTT. This gives the protein CASTGGRPTDTQYF.

In its sample, this clone was seen once. The rearrangement uses TRBV18 and TRBJ2-1, with TRBD2 matching 10 bases. V lost 0 bases, J lost 6 bases, and 5 bases stayed unmatched. CDR1 KGHSH and CDR2 LQKENI come from the germline V gene. There are 16 residues in the CDR3. CDR3 nucleotides: TGTGCCAGCTCACCACCGGGAGCGGGGGGGCTCAATGAGCAGTTCTTC. Translating it yields CASSPPGAGGLNEQFF.

CDR3 loop: CASSQDRLAGNTGELFF. The CDR3 nucleotides read TGCGCCAGCAGCCAAGATCGGCTAGCGGGGAACACCGGGGAGCTGTTTTTT. J is TRBJ2-2 and V is TRBV4-3, with TRBD2 matching over 8 bases. The CDR3 totals 17 residues. Trimming at V came to 0 bases and at J to 1 base, leaving 4 bases not matched to a gene. From germline, CDR1 is LGHNA and CDR2 YSLEER.

The chain employs TRBV3-1 (or the pseudogene TRBV3-2) and TRBJ2-1, with D possibly matching TRBD1 (6 bases). V shed 4 bases and J shed 2 bases, with 18 bases lying between them. The length of the CDR3 is 17 residues. Germline assignment: CDR1 LGHDT and CDR2 YNNKEL (reference sequence). CDR3 residues: CASSRQVGAATYNEQFF. The CDR3 DNA reads TGTGCCAGCAGCCGCCAGGTGGGGGCCGCCACCTACAATGAGCAGTTCTTC.

The rearrangement links TRBV2 to TRBJ2-5; 7 bases agree with TRBD2. V gave up 6 bases and J gave up 5 bases; unmatched junction bases: 12. Germline loops: CDR1 SNHLY, CDR2 FYNNEI. The CDR3 loop spans 15 amino acids. The CDR3 DNA reads TGTGCCAGCAGCATACTACAGGTGGGGGGGGAGACCCAGTACTTC. Translating it yields CASSILQVGGETQYF.

This chain joins TRBV11-2 and TRBJ2-2; the D gene is possibly TRBD1 (5 bases). V was clipped by 3 bases and J by 2 bases, with 10 bases between them. The CDR3 has 15 amino acids. CDR1 SGHAT and CDR2 FQNNGV come from the germline V gene. CDR3 protein: CASSFRQTNTGELFF. CDR3 coding DNA: TGTGCCAGCAGCTTCCGACAGACTAACACCGGGGAGCTGTTTTTT. Complete variable domain (other parts from reference TRBV11-2 and TRBJ2-2): EAGVAQSPRYKIIEKRQSVAFWCNPISGHATLYWYQQILGQGPKLLIQFQNNGVVDDSQLPKDRFSAERLKGVDSTLKIQPAKLEDSAVYLCASSFRQTNTGELFFGEGSRLTVL.

This chain joins TRBV11-2 and TRBJ2-2; 10 nucleotides align to TRBD1. The CDR3 has 16 residues. From germline, CDR1 is SGHAT and CDR2 FQNNGV. With V trimmed by 5 bases and J by 5 bases, 8 bases remained unmatched. The CDR3, as DNA: TGTGCCAGCAGCCCTCGGGGACAGGGGTTAACCGGGGAGCTGTTTTTT. This sequence encodes CASSPRGQGLTGELFF.

The V gene is TRBV27, the J gene TRBJ2-2; possible D gene TRBD2, 7 bases. This CDR3 is 12 amino acids long. Germline V gives CDR1 MNHEY, CDR2 SMNVEV (reference sequence). CDR3 sequence (DNA): TGTGCGGGGGGGCCAGGGACCGGGGAGCTGTTTTTT. It codes for CAGGPGTGELFF.

The sample holds one count of this clone. CDR3 residues: CASSFLGQGSGYTF. DNA of the CDR3: TGTGCCAGCAGTTTCCTCGGACAGGGCTCTGGCTACACCTTC. The chain links TRBV28 to TRBJ1-2, with TRBD1 identical over 8 bases. The CDR3 runs to 14 residues. From germline, CDR1 is MDHEN and CDR2 SYDVKM. The V gene end was trimmed by 3 bases and the J gene end by 7 bases; junction bases not matched to a gene: 7.

The chain has TRBV27 and TRBJ2-1; D is unresolved. The CDR3 runs 12 residues. Trimming shortened V by 6 bases and J by 3 bases, and 6 bases separated the two germline ends. Germline loops: CDR1 MNHEY, CDR2 SMNVEV (reference sequence). The CDR3 DNA is TGTGCCAGCAGAACTAACTACAATGAGCAGTTCTTC. Amino acids: CASRTNYNEQFF.

The DNA for the CDR3 is TGTGCCAGCAAGCCGGGGGGACCGGGCTACACCTTC. Translation: CASKPGGPGYTF. The chain combines TRBV28 with TRBJ1-2, with D maybe TRBD1 (5 bases). Germline CDR1 and CDR2: MDHEN and SYDVKM. The CDR3 covers 12 residues. V was shortened by 7 bases and J by 8 bases, with 14 bases between the two germline ends.